This TCR beta chain was documented in a study of blood T cell repertoires in COVID-19. About the research overall: Samples representing acute and convalescent COVID-19 were sourced from the United States, Italy and Spain. T cells, B-cell-depleted T cells, or PBMCs provided the cDNA or gDNA that served as material.

V lost 4 bases, J lost 5 bases, and 5 bases stayed unmatched. Germline lookup yields CDR1 LNHDA and CDR2 SQIVND (reference sequence). CDR3 length: 14 amino acids. In the authors' methods: By means of reference gene primer amplification, nucleated cell counts were estimated. Repertoires were generated with immunoSEQ multiplex PCR, while TCRdb's copy carries only in-frame clones and drops some. The D gene and trimming were derived from the DNA, and the V and J assignments and clone size from that table. This table holds under 200,000 clones, about nine tenths found once. Sequenced: peripheral blood. This sequence originates from a man aged 55 to 69 with acute or convalescent COVID-19. The chain has TRBV19 and TRBJ1-1; TRBD1 matches 9 bases. The CDR3 DNA reads TGTGCCAGTAGTAACCCACAGGGGGCGACTGAAGCTTTCTTT. Residues: CASSNPQGATEAFF. The whole variable domain, remainder taken from reference TRBV19 and TRBJ1-1, is DGGITQSPKYLFRKEGQNVTLSCEQNLNHDAMYWYRQDPGQGLRLIYYSQIVNDFQKGDIAEGYSVSREKKESFPLTVTSAQKNPTAFYLCASSNPQGATEAFFGQGTRLTVV.